This T cell receptor (beta chain) was captured in a study of CD8+CD57+ T cells in acquired aplastic anemia (dated 2018 in TCRdb). Regarding the complete study: A mean of approximately 3 ug of DNA, ranging from about 0.17 to 30 ug, was extracted from sorted CD4+ and CD8+ cells. A CD8+CD57+ expansion meant a frequency higher than the mean frequency seen in healthy subjects. Summary of the overall study and its limitations: Although roughly 30 CD8+ CDR3 sequences were shared by patients and controls, these sequences appeared highly expressed in patients and within the immunodominant clones of patients. CD8+ Simpson's diversity did not differ significantly between patients and healthy controls (P=0.060).

Turning to this clonotype: The antigen it binds to is not known. Base-call qualities are not available, and no considerably larger clone is one nucleotide away.

Expansion of CD8+CD57+ cells had been shown by flow cytometry in the patients chosen for sequencing. Every patient had a diagnosis of severe acquired aplastic anemia based on International Study of Aplastic Anemia and Agranulocytosis and Camitta criteria. At the time blood was sampled, none of the patients had received any therapy. TCR repertoires of sorted CD4+ and CD8+ blood T cells from severe aplastic anemia patients and healthy subjects were deep-sequenced in the study. Patients were enrolled under clinicaltrials.gov protocols 00001620, 01623167, 00001397, 00071045, 00081523 and 00961064 in the USA. Ficoll-Paque density gradient centrifugation was used to isolate peripheral blood mononuclear cells. Before DNA extraction, CD4+ and CD8+ T cells were sorted by FACS or by magnetic beads. Genomic DNA was used as template for profiling of TCR beta VDJ combinations and CDR3 sequences. An Illumina HiSeq 2000 was the platform used for TCR repertoire sequencing. As for the authors' bioinformatics: Repertoires were assessed using TRBV/TRBJ rearrangement plots, CDR3 size and DJ length profiles, and Simpson's diversity index. The immunodominant clone was defined as the most abundant DNA sequence in deep sequencing data. CDR3 amino acid sequences were screened for sharing across subjects and compared with published repertoires and the VDJdb database. TCRdb trimmed the raw reads at Q25, called clones with MiXCR and kept productive beta chains. Every CDR3 protein is listed once, alongside the most common genes and DNA of its rows. TCRdb's processing, not the authors' own work, is the source of the V and J calls. The table for this sample lists about 220,000 distinct CDR3 sequences; approximately 45% of them were counted only once. 6.5% to 8% of the sample goes to the ten largest clones.

The germline V gene (reference sequence) specifies DFQATT as CDR1 and SNEGSKA as CDR2. There are 14 amino acids in the CDR3, from cysteine to phenylalanine inclusive. Only the CDR3 portion is preserved as DNA: 42 bases, with reading frame beginning at the first base. Between the V and J ends, shortened by 0 bases and 3 bases respectively, the junction contains 12 bases. The rearranged segments are TRBV20-1 and TRBJ2-7, with TRBD2 perhaps the D gene, on 6 matching bases. The sequencing input was sorted CD4+, CD8+, or CD8+CD57+ T cells (not recorded which) from PBMCs. The source is a human donor with aplastic anemia. The CDR3 region has the sequence CSARDIGRSYEQYF. The base sequence is TGCAGTGCTAGAGATATCGGGAGAAGCTACGAGCAGTACTTC.